This paragraph reports one T cell receptor (beta chain). The data were taken from a study of blood T cell repertoires in COVID-19. Overall study context: The study drew acute and convalescent COVID-19 samples from the United States, Italy and Spain. Nucleic acid was either cDNA or gDNA, and it came from T cells, B-cell-depleted T cells, or PBMCs.

As handled by the study authors: How many nucleated cells were present was estimated from reference gene primer amplification. Sequenced by immunoSEQ multiplex PCR; TCRdb stores in-frame clones only, minus some. The V and J calls and the clone size are those of that table, but D and trimming were determined from the DNA. Counted here are tens of thousands of clones, 70% to 90% occurring once; the ten biggest clones make up around 4.9%. V was trimmed by 1 base and J by 0 bases, leaving 4 bases between them. Germline assignment: CDR1 SGHNT and CDR2 YENEEA. The CDR3 is made up of 13 amino acids. The chain combines TRBV11-3 with TRBJ2-7; D is uncertain. The sequence was obtained from an elderly woman with active COVID-19. Sequencing was done on a sample of peripheral blood. This CDR3 reads CASSLGSSYEQYF. The CDR3 DNA is TGTGCCAGCAGCTTAGGCAGCTCCTACGAGCAGTACTTC.